This T cell receptor (beta chain) originates from a study of cytomegalovirus exposure and HLA in healthy donors. Study summary: HLA-typed donors were the source of about 85 million unique TCRs held in an early data release.

Study-wide points: With DRB1 most and HLA-C fewest, TCR association rates differed between HLA loci in a later analysis. 87-base-pair reads could not separate some V segments, including TRBV6-2 and TRBV6-3. Trimming of TCR beta V- and J-genes showed a link, identified in a later analysis, to a missense DCLRE1C variant.

Points on this clone: Its antigen is not identified.

Germline loops: CDR1 KGHSH, CDR2 LQKENI. J gave up 3 bases and V 4 bases, and 3 bases lay outside the gene matches. The CDR3 covers 15 residues. 13 Jbeta primers and 60 Vbeta primers were used for the PCR. Assay: immunoSEQ multiplex PCR; the TCRdb copy retains only in-frame clones and omits some. The sample has approximately 150,000 clones; 70% to 80% are singletons. The V gene is TRBV18, the J gene TRBJ2-2; TRBD1 aligns across 9 bases. The receptor's source is a man in his forties in good health and CMV-seronegative. Sequenced sample: PBMCs. The CDR3 reads CASSRGQGDTGELFF. The CDR3 nucleotides are TGTGCCAGCTCACGGGGACAGGGCGACACCGGGGAGCTGTTTTTT.